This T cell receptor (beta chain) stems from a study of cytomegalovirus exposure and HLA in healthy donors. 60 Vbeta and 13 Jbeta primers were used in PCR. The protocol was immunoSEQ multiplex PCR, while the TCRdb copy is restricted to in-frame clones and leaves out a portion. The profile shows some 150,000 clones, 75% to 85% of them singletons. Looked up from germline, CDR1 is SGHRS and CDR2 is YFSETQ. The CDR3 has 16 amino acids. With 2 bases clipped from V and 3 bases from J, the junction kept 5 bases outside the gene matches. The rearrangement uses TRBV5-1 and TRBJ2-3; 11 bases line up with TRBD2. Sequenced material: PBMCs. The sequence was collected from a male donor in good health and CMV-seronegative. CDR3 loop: CASSLHGTSGTDTQYF. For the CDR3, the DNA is TGCGCCAGCAGCTTACATGGGACTAGCGGTACAGATACGCAGTATTTT.